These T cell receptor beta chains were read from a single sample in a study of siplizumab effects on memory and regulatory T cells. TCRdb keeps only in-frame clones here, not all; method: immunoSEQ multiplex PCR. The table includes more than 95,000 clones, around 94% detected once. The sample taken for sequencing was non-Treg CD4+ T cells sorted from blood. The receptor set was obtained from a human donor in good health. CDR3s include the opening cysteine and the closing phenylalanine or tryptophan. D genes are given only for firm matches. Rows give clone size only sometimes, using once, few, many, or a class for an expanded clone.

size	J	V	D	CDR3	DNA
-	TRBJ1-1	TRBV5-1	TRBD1	CASSSLGGGGTEAFF	TGCGCCAGCAGCTCCCTGGGAGGGGGCGGCACTGAAGCTTTCTTT
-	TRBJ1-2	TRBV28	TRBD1	CASSFTGGNYGHTF	TGTGCCAGCAGTTTTACAGGGGGCAACTATGGCCACACCTTC
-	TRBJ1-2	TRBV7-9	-	CASSLIEGPGGGYTF	TGTGCCAGCAGCTTAATAGAGGGTCCGGGAGGGGGCTACACCTTC
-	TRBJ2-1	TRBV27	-	CASRVGPYDNEQFF	TGTGCCAGCAGGGTTGGACCCTACGACAATGAGCAGTTCTTC
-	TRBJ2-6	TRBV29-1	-	CSVGGEDGANVLTF	TGCAGCGTTGGAGGGGAGGATGGGGCCAACGTCCTGACTTTC
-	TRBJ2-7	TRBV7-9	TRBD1	CASSPAVDRASYEQYF	TGTGCCAGCAGCCCCGCGGTGGACAGGGCCTCCTACGAGCAGTACTTC
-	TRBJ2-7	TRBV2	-	CASSQIYSYEQYF	TGTGCCAGCAGCCAAATTTACTCCTACGAGCAGTACTTC
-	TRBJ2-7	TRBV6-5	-	CASSYWRQGEQYF	TGTGCCAGCAGTTACTGGCGTCAGGGCGAGCAGTACTTC
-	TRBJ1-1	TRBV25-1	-	CASINGLNTEAFF	TGTGCCAGCATTAACGGCTTGAACACTGAAGCTTTCTTT
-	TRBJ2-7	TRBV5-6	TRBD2	CASSISGAAYEQYF	TGTGCCAGCAGCATTAGCGGGGCCGCCTACGAGCAGTACTTC
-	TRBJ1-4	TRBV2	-	CASRRDGSNEKLFF	TGTGCCAGCAGACGGGACGGATCTAATGAAAAACTGTTTTTT
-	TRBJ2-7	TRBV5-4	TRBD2	CASSRLASGTYEQYF	TGTGCCAGCAGCCGGTTGGCTAGCGGGACTTACGAGCAGTACTTC
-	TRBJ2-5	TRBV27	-	CASSTEGQTQYF	TGTGCCAGCAGTACGGAAGGGCAGACCCAGTACTTC
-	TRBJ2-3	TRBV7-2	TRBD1	CASSRTGASTDTQYF	TGTGCCAGCAGCCGGACAGGGGCTAGCACAGATACGCAGTATTTT
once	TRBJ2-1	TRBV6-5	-	CASNSQGIVDEQFF	TGTGCCAGCAACTCCCAGGGTATTGTGGATGAGCAGTTCTTC
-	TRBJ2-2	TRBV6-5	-	CASSYDHANTGELFF	TGTGCCAGCAGTTACGACCACGCGAACACCGGGGAGCTGTTTTTT
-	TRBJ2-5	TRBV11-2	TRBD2	CASSLGTSGRRETQYF	TGTGCCAGCAGTTTAGGGACTAGCGGGAGGAGAGAGACCCAGTACTTC
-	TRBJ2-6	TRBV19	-	CASKGGAAGANVLTF	TGTGCCAGTAAAGGGGGGGCGGCTGGGGCCAACGTCCTGACTTTC
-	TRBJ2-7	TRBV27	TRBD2	CASSSTAGSSYEQYF	TGTGCCAGCAGCTCCACAGCGGGGAGCTCCTACGAGCAGTACTTC
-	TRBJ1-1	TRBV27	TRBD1	CASRLTGDTEAFF	TGTGCCAGCAGGTTGACAGGGGACACTGAAGCTTTCTTT
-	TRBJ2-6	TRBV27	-	CASSFGRLSGANVLTF	TGTGCCAGCAGTTTTGGCCGGCTCTCTGGGGCCAACGTCCTGACTTTC
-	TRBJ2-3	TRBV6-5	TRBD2	CASRRGGSTDTQYF	TGTGCCAGCAGACGGGGGGGCAGCACAGATACGCAGTATTTT
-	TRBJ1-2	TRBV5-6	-	CASSSRQEGYGYTF	TGTGCCAGCAGCTCCAGACAGGAGGGCTATGGCTACACCTTC
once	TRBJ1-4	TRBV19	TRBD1	CATRDRRNEKLFF	TGTGCCACCCGGGACAGGAGAAATGAAAAACTGTTTTTT
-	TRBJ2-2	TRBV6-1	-	CASSPPTVNTGELFF	TGTGCCAGCAGTCCGCCGACAGTAAACACCGGGGAGCTGTTTTTT
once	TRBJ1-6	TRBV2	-	CASSDRGGLAPLHF	TGTGCCAGCAGTGACAGGGGTGGGTTGGCACCCCTCCACTTT
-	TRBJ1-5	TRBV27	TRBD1	CASSLRGQGNYQPQHF	TGTGCCAGCAGTTTACGAGGACAGGGTAACTATCAGCCCCAGCATTTT
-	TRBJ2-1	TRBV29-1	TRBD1	CSVVRQGSAYNEQFF	TGCAGCGTTGTGCGACAGGGCAGCGCCTACAATGAGCAGTTCTTC
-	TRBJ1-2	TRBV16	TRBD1	CASSQSAGGGGYTF	TGTGCCAGCAGCCAATCCGCAGGGGGCGGCGGCTACACCTTC
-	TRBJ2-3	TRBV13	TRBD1	CASSFRTGVDSDTQYF	TGTGCCAGCAGCTTCAGGACAGGGGTGGATTCAGATACGCAGTATTTT
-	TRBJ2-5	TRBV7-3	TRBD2	CASSLSGRGQETQYF	TGTGCCAGCAGCTTATCCGGGAGGGGCCAAGAGACCCAGTACTTC
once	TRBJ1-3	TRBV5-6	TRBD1	CASSLRGPGNTIYF	TGTGCCAGCAGCCTCAGGGGGCCTGGAAACACCATATATTTT
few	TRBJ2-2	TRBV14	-	CASSQGGSVTGELFF	TGTGCCAGCAGCCAAGGCGGGTCGGTCACCGGGGAGCTGTTTTTT
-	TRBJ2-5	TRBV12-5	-	CASGLVLSSRGTQYF	TGTGCTAGTGGTTTGGTACTAAGCTCGAGGGGGACCCAGTACTTC
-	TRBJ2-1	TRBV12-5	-	CASAYPAYNEQFF	TGTGCTAGTGCCTACCCTGCGTACAATGAGCAGTTCTTC
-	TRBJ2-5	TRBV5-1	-	CASSLIGETQYF	TGCGCCAGCAGCTTGATAGGGGAGACCCAGTACTTC
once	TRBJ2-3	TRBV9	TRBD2	CASSAPSGGTDTQYF	TGTGCCAGCAGCGCGCCTAGCGGGGGAACAGATACGCAGTATTTT
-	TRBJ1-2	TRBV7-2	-	CASSSRPREGYTF	TGTGCCAGCAGCTCCCGACCCCGGGAAGGCTACACCTTC
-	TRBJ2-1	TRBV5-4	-	CASSSPAGWNEQFF	TGTGCCAGCAGCTCCCCTGCGGGATGGAATGAGCAGTTCTTC
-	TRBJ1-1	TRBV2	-	CASSEALRISNTEAFF	TGTGCCAGCAGTGAAGCGCTTCGGATCTCTAACACTGAAGCTTTCTTT
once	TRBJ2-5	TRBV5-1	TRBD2	CASSSVRAGGKETQYF	TGCGCCAGCAGCTCCGTACGTGCGGGGGGGAAAGAGACCCAGTACTTC
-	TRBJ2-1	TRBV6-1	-	CASSLFGSSYNEQFF	TGTGCCAGCAGTTTGTTCGGGAGTTCCTACAATGAGCAGTTCTTC
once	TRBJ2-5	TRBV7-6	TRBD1	CASSLTGQGAFETQYF	TGTGCCAGCAGCTTAACTGGGCAGGGGGCGTTTGAGACCCAGTACTTC
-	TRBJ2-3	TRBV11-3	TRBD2	CASSFLAGRGDTQYF	TGTGCCAGCAGCTTTTTAGCGGGGCGTGGAGATACGCAGTATTTT
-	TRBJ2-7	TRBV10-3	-	CAISGGTQDREQYF	TGTGCCATCAGTGGCGGGACGCAGGACCGCGAGCAGTACTTC
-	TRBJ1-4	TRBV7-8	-	CASSFTADRSNEKLFF	TGTGCCAGCAGCTTTACCGCAGACAGATCGAATGAAAAACTGTTTTTT
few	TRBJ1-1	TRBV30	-	CACDLSSFDTEAFF	TGTGCCTGTGACCTGTCCTCCTTTGACACTGAAGCTTTCTTT
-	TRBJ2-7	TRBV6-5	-	CASSYSTTYEQYF	TGTGCCAGCAGTTACTCGACGACCTACGAGCAGTACTTC
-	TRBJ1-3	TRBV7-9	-	CASSLLLDTIYF	TGTGCCAGCAGCTTATTGCTGGACACCATATATTTT
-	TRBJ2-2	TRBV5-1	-	CASSLEGGGSTGELFF	TGCGCCAGCAGCTTGGAGGGGGGAGGCAGCACCGGGGAGCTGTTTTTT
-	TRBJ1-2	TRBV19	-	CASSIGDRSGYTF	TGTGCCAGTAGTATAGGTGACAGGTCTGGCTACACCTTC
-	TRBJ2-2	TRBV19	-	CASSLATNTGELFF	TGTGCCAGTAGCCTAGCCACGAACACCGGGGAGCTGTTTTTT
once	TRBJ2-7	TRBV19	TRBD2	CASSTRQSGTSKGEQYF	TGTGCCAGTAGTACGCGCCAGAGTGGGACTAGTAAAGGCGAGCAGTACTTC
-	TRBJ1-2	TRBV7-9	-	CASSLSDTAEATF	TGTGCCAGCAGCTTGAGTGACACCGCGGAAGCCACCTTC
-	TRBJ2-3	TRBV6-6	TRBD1	CASSFKDRGDTDTQYF	TGTGCCAGCAGTTTTAAGGACAGGGGGGACACAGATACGCAGTATTTT